These 17 T cell receptor beta chains originate from one sample sequenced in a study of cytomegalovirus exposure and HLA in healthy donors. PCR amplification relied on 60 Vbeta primers (plus 13 Jbeta primers). The assay was immunoSEQ multiplex PCR, and TCRdb's table has in-frame clones only and misses some. This table holds 150,000 to 250,000 clones, about four fifths found once. Material: PBMCs. The receptors stem from a girl aged 10 to 17 in good health and CMV-seropositive.

The J gene is TRBJ2-2, the V gene TRBV4-1; TRBD2 aligns across 8 bases. The trim removed 2 bases at V and 7 bases at J, leaving 9 bases unmatched. The CDR3 loop spans 16 amino acids. Germline CDR1 MGHRA, CDR2 YSYEKL. The CDR3 DNA is TGCGCCAGCAGCCAAAGCTTGGGACTAGTCGTCGGGGAGCTGTTTTTT. Its translation: CASSQSLGLVVGELFF.

The chain is built from TRBV4-1 and TRBJ2-7; 11 bases are a match to TRBD1. Germline values: CDR1 MGHRA, CDR2 YSYEKL. This CDR3 comprises 16 residues. V shed 6 bases and J 0 bases; nucleotides not matched to a gene: 7. Here the CDR3 DNA reads TGCGCCAGCAGACACACCGGGACAGGGGGCTCCTACGAGCAGTACTTC. It codes for CASRHTGTGGSYEQYF.

CDR3 sequence reads: CASSLALRRGPSGFEQFF. CDR3 bases: TGTGCCAGCAGCTTAGCGTTGCGGCGGGGGCCATCCGGGTTTGAGCAGTTCTTC. The chain recombines TRBV7-8 with TRBJ2-1, with D possibly being TRBD2 (7 bases). CDR3 size: 18 residues. Germline CDR1 is SGHVS and CDR2 is FQNEAQ. V lost 0 bases and J 9 bases, leaving 24 bases between the germline ends.

The chain is built from TRBV9 and TRBJ1-4; 9 bases match TRBD1. With V trimmed by 4 bases and J by 4 bases, 2 bases remained unmatched. Germline V gene sequence: CDR1 SGDLS, CDR2 YYNGEE. The CDR3 is made up of 14 amino acids. The CDR3 DNA reads TGTGCCAGCAGCCGGGACAGGGTTAATGAAAAACTGTTTTTT. This codes for CASSRDRVNEKLFF.

This chain links TRBV6-4 with TRBJ2-5; 9 bases are a match to TRBD1. The CDR3 is 15 amino acids. V was clipped by 4 bases and J by 2 bases; unmatched bases: 5. Germline CDR1 and CDR2: MRHNA and SNTAGT. CDR3 bases: TGTGCCAGCAGTGGGGGGACAGGGAATCAAGAGACCCAGTACTTC. It encodes CASSGGTGNQETQYF.

The V gene is TRBV7-9, the J gene TRBJ1-1; 8 bases are a match to TRBD1. The ends lost 5 bases at V and 7 bases at J; junction bases unmatched: 6. CDR3 length: 13 amino acids. Germline assignment: CDR1 SEHNR and CDR2 FQNEAQ (reference sequence). In DNA, the CDR3 is TGTGCCAGCAGCACCCCGGACAGGGTTGAAGCTTTCTTT. The encoded protein is CASSTPDRVEAFF.

This clone came up a few times. The chain couples TRBV18 to TRBJ2-7, with 9 bases identical to TRBD1. This CDR3 comprises 14 residues. V was clipped by 6 bases and J by 6 bases; unmatched bases: 9. CDR1 is KGHSH, CDR2 LQKENI, per germline. CDR3 nucleotides: TGTGCCAGCTCGACCGGGACAGGGTTCGCCGAGCAGTACTTC. Its translation is CASSTGTGFAEQYF.

The V and J genes are TRBV6-4 and TRBJ2-1, with 12 bases lining up with TRBD2. J was trimmed by 4 bases and V by 2 bases; bases with no gene match: 3. The CDR3 is 16 residues long. CDR1 and CDR2 from the germline V gene are MRHNA and SNTAGT. CDR3 nucleotide sequence: TGTGCCAGCAGTGACGATGGGACTAGCGGGTACAATGAGCAGTTCTTC. It translates to CASSDDGTSGYNEQFF.

This clone was seen a handful of times. V and J are TRBV13 and TRBJ2-1, with a tentative D call TRBD2 (6 bases). CDR3 length: 15 amino acids. CDR1 is PRHDT, CDR2 FYEKMQ, per germline (reference sequence). Deletions cut 4 bases from V and 0 bases from J, with 10 bases between. The CDR3 loop is CASSSLGSSYNEQFF. CDR3 DNA: TGTGCCAGCAGCTCCCTCGGGAGCTCCTACAATGAGCAGTTCTTC.

Only a few counts were recorded for this clone. The chain carries TRBV9 and TRBJ2-2, with 13 bases identical to TRBD2. This CDR3 has 17 residues. Germline V gives CDR1 SGDLS, CDR2 YYNGEE. V dropped 3 bases and J dropped 7; count of bases not matched to a gene: 9. The CDR3 loop reads CASSAKKGLAGVGELFF. The CDR3 DNA reads TGTGCCAGCAGCGCCAAAAAAGGACTAGCGGGGGTCGGGGAGCTGTTTTTT.

This clone was recorded once. The V and J genes are TRBV6-1 and TRBJ2-3, with 12 bases identical to TRBD2. From germline, CDR1 is MNHNS and CDR2 SASEGT. Trimming at V came to 2 bases and at J to 2 bases, leaving 11 bases not matched to a gene. The CDR3 runs to 19 residues. CDR3 in DNA: TGTGCCAGCAGTGAATTCTCTAGCGGGGGGGTCCAATACACAGATACGCAGTATTTT. Translation gives CASSEFSSGGVQYTDTQYF.

The chain links TRBV9 to TRBJ1-1; D ambiguous. The germline CDR1 and CDR2 sequences are SGDLS and YYNGEE. The CDR3 totals 13 residues. The V end lost 4 bases, the J end lost 3 bases, and 10 bases lay between the germline ends. The CDR3 DNA reads as TGTGCCAGCAGCACCACGAGGGACACTGAAGCTTTCTTT. Translated: CASSTTRDTEAFF.

The rearrangement links TRBV4-1 to TRBJ1-6; TRBD1 might be the D (6 bases). The germline V gene encodes CDR1 MGHRA and CDR2 YSYEKL. This CDR3 region has 17 residues. Trimming removed 4 bases from V and 0 bases from J, with 13 bases in between. The CDR3 region is CASSPEGQSSYNSPLHF. CDR3 DNA sequence: TGCGCCAGCAGCCCAGAAGGACAGTCCTCCTATAATTCACCCCTCCACTTT.

The sample holds one count of this clone. This chain uses TRBV4-3 with TRBJ2-1; 11 bases are shared with TRBD2. This CDR3 comprises 18 residues. Germline V gene sequence: CDR1 LGHNA, CDR2 YSLEER. V trimming: 1 base; J trimming: 1 base; junction bases outside the gene matches: 6. In DNA, the CDR3 is TGCGCCAGCAGCCAAGCGGCGGGACTAGCGGAGTCCTACAATGAGCAGTTCTTC. Translation: CASSQAAGLAESYNEQFF.

The rearrangement links TRBV7-6 to TRBJ2-5, with 10 bases lining up with TRBD2. The CDR3 extends over 15 amino acids. With 2 bases clipped from V and 1 base from J, the junction kept 1 base outside the gene matches. Germline V gene lookup returns CDR1 SGHVS and CDR2 FNYEAQ. CDR3 DNA sequence: TGTGCCAGCAGCTTACAGCGGGGGGGCCAAGAGACCCAGTACTTC. The encoded protein is CASSLQRGGQETQYF.

This clone was picked up one time. The genes are TRBV7-7 and TRBJ2-1; tentatively, D is TRBD2 (5 bases). Germline CDR1 is SSHAT and CDR2 is FNYEAQ (reference sequence). The length of the CDR3 is 15 residues. Trimming left V 5 bases short and J 4 bases short, with 15 bases between. In nucleotides, the CDR3 is TGTGCCAGCAGCCCGATGGCGGGCCAGTACAATGAGCAGTTCTTC. Amino acid sequence: CASSPMAGQYNEQFF.

V and J are TRBV10-3 and TRBJ2-1, with a possible D match to TRBD2 (6 bases). Trimming removed 6 bases at V and 4 bases at J, with 13 bases between. Germline V CDR1 and CDR2: ENHRY, SYGVKD. CDR3 length equals 14 residues. The CDR3 spells CAIRRRDQYNEQFF. CDR3 nucleotides: TGTGCCATCAGGAGGAGGGACCAATACAATGAGCAGTTCTTC.